These 20 T cell receptor beta chains originate from one sample sequenced in a study of T cell repertoires in cytomegalovirus infection. Each CDR3 protein gets one entry after TCRdb re-called the reads with MiXCR. The sample yields some 700,000 distinct CDR3 sequences, approximately 34% seen once. Sequencing input: PBMCs. These receptors all stem from a human donor in good health (CMV status not recorded). Some clones in this sample may be carry-over from other donors' samples.

A few counts support this clonotype. The CDR3 DNA is TGTGCCAGCAGCTTCAATCAGGGACTAGCGGGGGTTCAAGAGACCCAGTACTTC. Amino acids: CASSFNQGLAGVQETQYF. The chain recombines TRBV11-2 with TRBJ2-5; 14 bases are a match to TRBD2. CDR1 and CDR2 from the germline V gene are SGHAT and FQNNGV. Trimming took 3 bases from V and 2 from J; bases not matched to a gene: 8. CDR3 length: 18 residues.

The V gene is TRBV12-3 or TRBV12-4, the J gene TRBJ2-7; D remains ambiguous. V was trimmed by 3 bases and J by 0 bases, leaving 9 bases between them. The CDR3 is made up of 14 amino acids. CDR3 region: CASSFKADSYEQYF. The CDR3 region has the DNA TGTGCCAGCAGTTTCAAGGCGGACTCCTACGAGCAGTACTTC.

This clonotype was detected only a few times. The rearrangement links TRBV6-1 to TRBJ2-1; perhaps TRBD2 as D (6 bases). V was trimmed by 6 bases and J by 3 bases, leaving 15 bases between them. The CDR3 totals 15 residues. Germline assignment: CDR1 MNHNS and CDR2 SASEGT. In DNA form, the CDR3 reads TGTGCCAGCAGCCTGTCCCGGGAGTTCTACAATGAGCAGTTCTTC. Translating it yields CASSLSREFYNEQFF.

This clonotype was found once. A much larger clone sits a single nucleotide away, making a read error possible. This rearrangement joins TRBV7-2 to TRBJ2-7; D unresolved. The V gene's germline CDR1 is SGHTA and CDR2 FQGNSA. The CDR3 is 16 residues long. Here the CDR3 reads CASRLLGRRPSYEQYF. CDR3 in DNA: TGTGCCAGCCGCTTACTTGGGCGCCGACCATCCTACGAGCAGTACTTC.

This clonotype has more than one count but fewer than ten. The chain recombines TRBV20-1 with TRBJ1-4, with D perhaps TRBD1 (5 bases). This CDR3 spans 13 amino acids. V was pared by 3 bases and J by 8 bases, with 13 bases between. Germline V gene lookup returns CDR1 DFQATT and CDR2 SNEGSKA (reference sequence). The CDR3: CSARGREGEKLFF. CDR3 nucleotide sequence: TGCAGTGCTAGGGGCAGGGAAGGGGAAAAACTGTTTTTT.

The rearrangement joins TRBV20-1 to TRBJ2-7, with a possible D match to TRBD1 (5 bases). This CDR3 region has 13 residues. The V gene lost 4 bases and the J gene lost 5 bases, with 15 bases spanning the gap. Germline assignment: CDR1 DFQATT and CDR2 SNEGSKA (reference sequence). The CDR3 region is CSATIGVENEQYF. The CDR3 nucleotides read TGCAGTGCTACAATAGGGGTCGAAAACGAGCAGTACTTC.

This chain connects TRBV12-3 or TRBV12-4 to TRBJ1-5; no definite D call. V was shortened by 7 bases and J by 5 bases, with 6 bases between the two germline ends. The CDR3 contains 11 residues. The CDR3, as DNA: TGTGCCAGCACGGGGTATCAGCCCCAGCATTTT. Its protein product is CASTGYQPQHF.

The V and J genes are TRBV5-5 and TRBJ2-1; TRBD1 matches at 10 bases. The CDR3 is 15 amino acids. Germline lookup yields CDR1 SGHKS and CDR2 YYEKEE (reference sequence). V trimming: 3 bases; J trimming: 5 bases; junction bases outside the gene matches: 5. CDR3 DNA sequence: TGTGCCAGCAGCTCTGCCGGGACAGGGGACAATGAGCAGTTCTTC. Translating it yields CASSSAGTGDNEQFF. Variable domain in full (rest from reference TRBV5-5 and TRBJ2-1): DAGVTQSPTHLIKTRGQQVTLRCSPISGHKSVSWYQQVLGQGPQFIFQYYEKEERGRGNFPDRFSARQFPNYSSELNVNALLLGDSALYLCASSSAGTGDNEQFFGPGTRLTVL.

As to this clonotype: One base away lies a much larger clone, so this may be a sequencing read error. The rearrangement uses TRBV4-2 and TRBJ1-4; D perhaps matches TRBD1 (5 bases). This CDR3 spans 20 amino acids. Per the germline V gene, CDR1 is LGHNA and CDR2 is YNFKEQ. DNA for the CDR3: TGTGTCAGCAGCCAAGATCGAGCAGGGCCCACTCCTTCAACTAATGAAAAACTGTTTTTT. This sequence encodes CVSSQDRAGPTPSTNEKLFF.

The J gene is TRBJ1-1, the V gene TRBV5-6, with 9 bases aligning to TRBD1. This CDR3 spans 17 amino acids. CDR1 is SGHDT and CDR2 is YYEEEE in the germline V gene. V gave up 4 bases and J gave up 6 bases; unmatched junction bases: 16. CDR3 sequence (DNA): TGTGCCAGCAGCACCAAAAGGTGGACAGGGGTGGTGCCTGAAGCTTTCTTT. It codes for CASSTKRWTGVVPEAFF.

The chain uses TRBV12-3 or TRBV12-4 and TRBJ2-7, with D perhaps TRBD2 (6 bases). The V end lost 6 bases, the J end lost 4 bases, and 16 bases lay between the germline ends. This CDR3 spans 14 amino acids. The CDR3 region has the DNA TGTGCCAGCAGGAACCAGGAGGGCCCATACGAGCAGTACTTC. Translation: CASRNQEGPYEQYF.

Comments on this clonotype: Sequence at one end of the junction differs from germline and may be a read error. The rearrangement joins TRBV6-2 or TRBV6-3 to TRBJ1-6, with 7 bases aligning to TRBD1. In germline, CDR1 is MNHEY, CDR2 SVGEGT. The CDR3 has 15 amino acids. The CDR3 bases are TGTGCCAGCAGTTACATGACAGGGAATAACTCACCCCTCCACTTT. It translates to CASSYMTGNNSPLHF.

This clonotype was observed a handful of times. This chain connects TRBV7-8 to TRBJ1-1; D remains unclear. Trimming removed 5 bases from V and 1 base from J, with 8 bases in between. The CDR3 consists of 13 residues. Germline V gene sequence: CDR1 SGHVS, CDR2 FQNEAQ. CDR3 sequence (DNA): TGTGCCAGCAGCACTGAGGGGAACACTGAAGCTTTCTTT. Translation gives CASSTEGNTEAFF.

This clonotype occurred a few times. The chain recombines TRBV6-1 with TRBJ2-5; TRBD2 aligns across 9 bases. The CDR3 runs 15 residues. The V gene end was trimmed by 6 bases and the J gene end by 5 bases; junction bases not matched to a gene: 10. CDR1 and CDR2 from the germline V gene are MNHNS and SASEGT. CDR3 region: CASRLPGTSSETQYF. In DNA, the CDR3 is TGTGCCAGCAGGCTCCCCGGGACTAGCAGTGAGACCCAGTACTTC.

CDR3: CSVGQPETSSYEQYF. CDR3 coding DNA: TGCAGCGTTGGACAGCCCGAGACTAGTTCTTACGAGCAGTACTTC. The chain links TRBV29-1 to TRBJ2-7, with TRBD2 as a possible D gene (6 bases). This CDR3 has 15 residues. The germline V gene has CDR1 SQVTM and CDR2 ANQGSEA. V was trimmed by 4 bases and J by 4 bases, leaving 20 bases between them.

This clonotype was counted between two and nine times. V and J are TRBV6-5 and TRBJ1-3, with TRBD1 as a possible D gene (5 bases). CDR1 is MNHEY, CDR2 SVGAGI, per germline. The V and J ends lost 0 bases and 4 bases respectively, with 10 bases between them. This CDR3 comprises 15 residues. CDR3 residues: CASSYSQGTGNTIYF. CDR3 bases: TGTGCCAGCAGTTACTCGCAAGGGACGGGAAACACCATATATTTT.

This chain links TRBV7-2 with TRBJ1-2; D not resolved. CDR1 and CDR2 from the germline V gene are SGHTA and FQGNSA. The V end lost 7 bases, the J end lost 4 bases, and 13 bases lay between the germline ends. CDR3 length: 13 residues. The CDR3 protein is CASTPPSGYGYTF. The DNA of the CDR3 is TGTGCCAGCACGCCCCCGAGCGGCTATGGCTACACCTTC.

This clonotype was observed at least ten times. The chain uses TRBV7-8 and TRBJ1-5, with TRBD1 as a possible D gene (6 bases). V shed 5 bases and J shed 5 bases, with 13 bases lying between them. The length of the CDR3 is 14 residues. CDR1 and CDR2 (germline): SGHVS, FQNEAQ. CDR3 protein: CASSLGQNYQPQHF. In DNA form, the CDR3 reads TGTGCCAGCAGCCTAGGACAGAATTATCAGCCCCAGCATTTT.

This clonotype was observed a few times. The chain uses TRBV7-2 and TRBJ1-4; TRBD1 agrees at 9 bases. Per the germline V gene, CDR1 is SGHTA and CDR2 is FQGNSA. The CDR3 covers 13 residues. V shed 8 bases and J 5 bases; nucleotides not matched to a gene: 3. CDR3 sequence: CASGDRGNEKLFF. DNA for the CDR3: TGTGCCAGCGGAGACAGGGGGAATGAAAAACTGTTTTTT.

The chain is built from TRBV24-1 and TRBJ2-7, with TRBD2 as a possible D gene (6 bases). V was shortened by 6 bases and J by 3 bases, with 17 bases between the two germline ends. The germline gives CDR1 KGHDR, CDR2 SFDVKD. This CDR3 has 15 residues. The CDR3 here is CATSRGRDKLYEQYF. The CDR3 nucleotides read TGTGCCACCAGTCGCGGGCGGGATAAACTCTACGAGCAGTACTTC.